This passage covers 11 T cell receptor beta chains from one sample sequenced in a study of blood T cell repertoires in COVID-19. Libraries were prepared by immunoSEQ multiplex PCR; TCRdb keeps only in-frame clonotypes and omits some of them. The sample holds roughly 230,000 clones, 89% seen once. Sequenced sample: peripheral blood. The receptors stem from a woman aged 40 to 49 who had recovered from COVID-19.

V gene TRBV5-1 combines with J gene TRBJ2-1; 13 bases agree with TRBD2. Germline trimming cut 2 bases from V and 8 bases from J; bases unmatched to any gene: 4. This CDR3 contains 15 residues. CDR1 is SGHRS and CDR2 is YFSETQ in the germline V gene. In DNA form, the CDR3 reads TGCGCCAGCAGCTTCGGACTAGCGGGAGACGATGAGCAGTTCTTC. This translates into CASSFGLAGDDEQFF. Looking up the rest from reference TRBV5-1 and TRBJ2-1 gives the full variable domain: KAGVTQTPRYLIKTRGQQVTLSCSPISGHRSVSWYQQTPGQGLQFLFEYFSETQRNKGNFPGRFSGRQFSNSRSEMNVSTLELGDSALYLCASSFGLAGDDEQFFGPGTRLTVL.

The genes are TRBV9 and TRBJ2-1, with TRBD2 matching over 8 bases. Germline V gives CDR1 SGDLS, CDR2 YYNGEE. V dropped 4 bases and J dropped 2; count of bases not matched to a gene: 5. The CDR3 has 15 amino acids. DNA of the CDR3: TGTGCCAGCAGCTCCGGGGGGGCCCCCTACAATGAGCAGTTCTTC. The encoded protein is CASSSGGAPYNEQFF.

The J gene is TRBJ2-5, the V gene TRBV28, with D perhaps TRBD2 (7 bases). Trimming stripped 6 bases from V and 4 bases from J, with 12 bases between. The CDR3 has 13 residues. CDR1 MDHEN and CDR2 SYDVKM come from the germline V gene. The CDR3 loop is CASSSGTLETQYF. CDR3 DNA: TGTGCCAGCAGCAGCGGGACACTAGAGACCCAGTACTTC. The complete variable domain, with remaining parts taken from reference TRBV28 and TRBJ2-5, reads DVKVTQSSRYLVKRTGEKVFLECVQDMDHENMFWYRQDPGLGLRLIYFSYDVKMKEKGDIPEGYSVSREKKERFSLILESASTNQTSMYLCASSSGTLETQYFGPGTRLLVL.

This chain uses TRBV7-9 with TRBJ2-4, with 7 bases matching TRBD1. Per germline, CDR1 SEHNR and CDR2 FQNEAQ (reference sequence). V gave up 3 bases and J gave up 0 bases; unmatched junction bases: 14. The length of the CDR3 is 19 residues. The DNA for the CDR3 is TGTGCCAGCAGCTTGTTCCCCGGACAGGCAAAACTAGCCAAAAACATTCAGTACTTC. Its translation: CASSLFPGQAKLAKNIQYF. Using reference TRBV7-9 and TRBJ2-4 for the parts outside the CDR3, the full variable domain is DTGVSQNPRHKITKRGQNVTFRCDPISEHNRLYWYRQTLGQGPEFLTYFQNEAQLEKSRLLSDRFSAERPKGSFSTLEIQRTEQGDSAMYLCASSLFPGQAKLAKNIQYFGAGTRLSVL.

The genes are TRBV5-1 and TRBJ2-2; 9 bases are shared with TRBD2. Germline loops: CDR1 SGHRS, CDR2 YFSETQ. V shed 6 bases and J 3 bases; nucleotides not matched to a gene: 9. This CDR3 comprises 16 residues. The CDR3 DNA is TGCGCCAGCAAGTTAAGACTAGCGGATTACACCGGGGAGCTGTTTTTT. Protein product: CASKLRLADYTGELFF.

The gene calls are TRBV24-1 and TRBJ1-1; possibly TRBD1 for D (5 bases). Germline CDR1 is KGHDR and CDR2 is SFDVKD. Trimming stripped 5 bases from V and 0 bases from J, with 12 bases between. The CDR3 is 15 amino acids. CDR3 sequence: CATSADGGMNTEAFF. Written as DNA, the CDR3 is TGTGCCACCAGTGCCGATGGGGGGATGAACACTGAAGCTTTCTTT.

The CDR3 spells CASSHPGLQAGELFF. CDR3 in DNA: TGCGCCAGCAGCCACCCGGGACTCCAGGCCGGGGAGCTGTTTTTT. The V and J genes are TRBV4-3 and TRBJ2-2; the D gene is possibly TRBD2 (6 bases). Germline CDR1 LGHNA, CDR2 YSLEER. The V end was cut by 3 bases, the J end by 6 bases, with 14 bases between. CDR3 length equals 15 residues.

This rearrangement joins TRBV5-1 to TRBJ1-2, with no clear D. The length of the CDR3 is 17 residues. V was cut by 0 bases and J by 1 base, with 16 bases left in between. CDR1 is SGHRS, CDR2 YFSETQ, per germline. The CDR3: CASSLVSGVGLNYGYTF. CDR3 DNA sequence: TGCGCCAGCAGCTTGGTTTCCGGGGTAGGACTTAACTATGGCTACACCTTC.

The chain joins TRBV2 to TRBJ1-2; 9 nucleotides align to TRBD1. The germline CDR1 and CDR2 sequences are SNHLY and FYNNEI. The J segment lost 4 bases and the V segment lost 6 bases, leaving 15 bases of the junction unmatched. The CDR3 has 17 amino acids. The CDR3 protein is CASRGPGTGPAPYGYTF. CDR3 nucleotides: TGTGCCAGCAGGGGTCCCGGGACAGGGCCCGCTCCCTATGGCTACACCTTC. The variable domain in full, with the rest retrieved from reference TRBV2 and TRBJ1-2, is EPEVTQTPSHQVTQMGQEVILRCVPISNHLYFYWYRQILGQKVEFLVSFYNNEISEKSEIFDDQFSVERPDGSNFTLKIRSTKLEDSAMYFCASRGPGTGPAPYGYTFGSGTRLTVV.

The gene calls are TRBV12-3 or TRBV12-4 and TRBJ1-1; D remains ambiguous. The CDR3 totals 12 residues. Trimming cost V 5 bases and J 5 bases, with 9 bases left between them. This chain's CDR3 is CASSTSGTEAFF. The CDR3 DNA follows: TGTGCCAGCAGTACCTCGGGGACTGAAGCTTTCTTT.

This chain uses TRBV5-1 with TRBJ2-7; TRBD1 aligns across 9 bases. The CDR3 spans 14 residues. CDR1 SGHRS and CDR2 YFSETQ come from the germline V gene. V lost 6 bases and J lost 7; bases outside the gene matches: 11. The DNA for the CDR3 is TGCGCCAGCAAATCCGGGACAGGGTGGCGAGAGCAGTACGTC. This codes for CASKSGTGWREQYV.